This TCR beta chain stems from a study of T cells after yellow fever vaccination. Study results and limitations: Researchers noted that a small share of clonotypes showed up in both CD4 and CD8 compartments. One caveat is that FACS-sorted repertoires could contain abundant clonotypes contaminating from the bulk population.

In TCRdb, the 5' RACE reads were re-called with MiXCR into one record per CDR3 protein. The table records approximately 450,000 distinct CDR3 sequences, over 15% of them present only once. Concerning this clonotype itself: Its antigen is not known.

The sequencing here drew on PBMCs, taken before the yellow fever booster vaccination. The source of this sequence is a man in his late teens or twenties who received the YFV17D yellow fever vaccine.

The CDR3 here is CRVSGYTF. The CDR3, as DNA: TGCAGGGTCAGCGGCTACACCTTC. The chain combines TRBV20-1 with TRBJ1-2, with D unclear. The CDR3 spans 8 residues. Per the germline V gene, CDR1 is DFQATT and CDR2 is SNEGSKA (reference sequence).